This entry concerns a single T cell receptor beta chain. Antigen unknown. Trimming shortened V by 6 bases and J by 1 base, and 3 bases separated the two germline ends. Germline V gives CDR1 SGHAT, CDR2 FQNNGV. The CDR3 is made up of 11 amino acids. This sample stems from a study of tumor and adjacent non-tumor tissue in lung cancer. Study information: On average, productive TCRbeta reads reached roughly 3.9 million per sample. Broader study findings: Compared with tumor, normal lung showed significantly lower TCR diversity. Normal lung showed higher cumulative top 100 clone frequency than tumor.

Three rounds of nested PCR, following a modified ARM-PCR protocol, produced the TCRbeta library. TCRdb re-analysed the multiplex PCR reads in MiXCR, keeping a single row per CDR3 protein. The sample lists more than 45,000 distinct CDR3 sequences; roughly 67% were seen once. This sample's RNA came from whole unsorted tissue. Distant lung tissue was collected more than 3 cm away from the tumor edge. Sequenced input: distant non-tumor lung tissue. The V gene is TRBV11-2, the J gene TRBJ2-5; D remains ambiguous. The receptor's source is a woman between 65 and 79 years old with non-small cell lung cancer. The CDR3 DNA reads as TGTGCCAGCAGGCCCCAAGAGACCCAGTACTTC. Translation gives CASRPQETQYF.